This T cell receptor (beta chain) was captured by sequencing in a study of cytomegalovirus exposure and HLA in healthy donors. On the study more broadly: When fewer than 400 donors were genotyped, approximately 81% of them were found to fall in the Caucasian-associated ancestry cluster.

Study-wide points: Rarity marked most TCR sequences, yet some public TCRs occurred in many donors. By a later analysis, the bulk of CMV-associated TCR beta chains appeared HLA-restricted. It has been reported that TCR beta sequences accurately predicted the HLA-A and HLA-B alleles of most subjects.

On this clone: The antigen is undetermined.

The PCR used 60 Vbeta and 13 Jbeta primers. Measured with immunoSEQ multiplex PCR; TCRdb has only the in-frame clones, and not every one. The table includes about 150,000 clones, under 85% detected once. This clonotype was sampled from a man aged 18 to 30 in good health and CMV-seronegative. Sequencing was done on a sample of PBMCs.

The CDR3 DNA reads as TGTGCCAGCAGCTTCTGGACAGGGAACGAGCAGTACGTC. Translation: CASSFWTGNEQYV. The V gene is TRBV7-8, the J gene TRBJ2-7; 8 nucleotides line up with TRBD1. Germline V lookup: CDR1 SGHVS, CDR2 FQNEAQ. This CDR3 has 13 residues. The V segment lost 3 bases and the J segment 5 bases; nucleotides outside the gene matches: 3.